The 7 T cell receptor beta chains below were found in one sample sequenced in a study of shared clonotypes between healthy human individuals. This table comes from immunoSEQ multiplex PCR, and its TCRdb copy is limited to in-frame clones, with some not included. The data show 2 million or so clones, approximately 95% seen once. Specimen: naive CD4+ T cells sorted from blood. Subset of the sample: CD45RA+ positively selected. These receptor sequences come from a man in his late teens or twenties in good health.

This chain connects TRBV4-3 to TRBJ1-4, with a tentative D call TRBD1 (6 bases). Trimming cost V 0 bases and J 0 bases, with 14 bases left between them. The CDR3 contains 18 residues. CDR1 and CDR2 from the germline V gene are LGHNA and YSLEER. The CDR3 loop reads CASSQDLDRPPTNEKLFF. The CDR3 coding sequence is TGCGCCAGCAGCCAAGATCTCGACAGGCCACCAACTAATGAAAAACTGTTTTTT.

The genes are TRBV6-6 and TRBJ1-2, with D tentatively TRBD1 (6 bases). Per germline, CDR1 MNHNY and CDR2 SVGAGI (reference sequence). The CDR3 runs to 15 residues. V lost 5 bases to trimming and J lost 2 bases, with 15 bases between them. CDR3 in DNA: TGTGCCAGCAGTGACTACGGACAGACAAACTATGGCTACACCTTC. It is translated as CASSDYGQTNYGYTF.

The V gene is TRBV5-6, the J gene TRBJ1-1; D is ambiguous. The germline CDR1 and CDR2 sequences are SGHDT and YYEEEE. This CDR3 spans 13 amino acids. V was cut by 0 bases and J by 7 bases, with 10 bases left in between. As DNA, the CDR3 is TGTGCCAGCAGCTTGGCCTCGGGAAATGAAGCTTTCTTT. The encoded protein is CASSLASGNEAFF.

CDR3 coding DNA: TGTGCCTGGGGACAGGGCGGGTACGAGCAGTACTTC. Translating gives CAWGQGGYEQYF. V is TRBV30 and J is TRBJ2-7; 8 bases map to TRBD1. From germline, CDR1 is GTSNPN and CDR2 SVGIG (reference sequence). After removal of 5 bases from V and 4 bases from J, the junction contained 4 bases not matched to a gene. The CDR3 totals 12 residues.

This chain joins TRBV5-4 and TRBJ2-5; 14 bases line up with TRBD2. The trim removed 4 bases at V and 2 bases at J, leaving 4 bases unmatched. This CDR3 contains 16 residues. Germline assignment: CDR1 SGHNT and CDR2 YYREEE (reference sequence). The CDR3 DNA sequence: TGTGCCAGCAGCCCCCGACTAGCGGGAGGGCAAGAGACCCAGTACTTC. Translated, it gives CASSPRLAGGQETQYF. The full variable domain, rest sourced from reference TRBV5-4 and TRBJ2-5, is ETGVTQSPTHLIKTRGQQVTLRCSSQSGHNTVSWYQQALGQGPQFIFQYYREEENGRGNFPPRFSGLQFPNYSSELNVNALELDDSALYLCASSPRLAGGQETQYFGPGTRLLVL.

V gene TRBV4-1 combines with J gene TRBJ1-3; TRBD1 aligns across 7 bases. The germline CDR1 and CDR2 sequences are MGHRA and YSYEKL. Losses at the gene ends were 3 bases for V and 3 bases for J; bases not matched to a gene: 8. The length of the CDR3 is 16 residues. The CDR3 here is CASSQTGPPNGNTIYF. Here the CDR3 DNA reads TGCGCCAGCAGCCAGACAGGGCCACCGAATGGAAACACCATATATTTT.

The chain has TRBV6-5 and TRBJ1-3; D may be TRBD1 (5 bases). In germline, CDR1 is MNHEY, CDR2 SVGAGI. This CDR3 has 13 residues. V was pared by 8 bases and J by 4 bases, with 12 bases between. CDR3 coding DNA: TGTGCCAGCCTCCCCAGGGTGGGAAACACCATATATTTT. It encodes CASLPRVGNTIYF.